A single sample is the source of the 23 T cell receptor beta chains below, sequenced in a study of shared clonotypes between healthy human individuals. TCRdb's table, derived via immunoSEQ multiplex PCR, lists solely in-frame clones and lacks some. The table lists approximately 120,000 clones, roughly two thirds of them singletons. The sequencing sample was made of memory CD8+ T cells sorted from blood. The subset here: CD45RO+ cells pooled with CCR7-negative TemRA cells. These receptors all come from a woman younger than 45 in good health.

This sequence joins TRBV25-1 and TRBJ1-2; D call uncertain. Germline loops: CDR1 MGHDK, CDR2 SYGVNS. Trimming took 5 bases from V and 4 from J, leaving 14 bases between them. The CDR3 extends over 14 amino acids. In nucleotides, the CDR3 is TGTGCCAGCAGTCCCTGGTCCCAATCCTATGGCTACACCTTC. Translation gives CASSPWSQSYGYTF.

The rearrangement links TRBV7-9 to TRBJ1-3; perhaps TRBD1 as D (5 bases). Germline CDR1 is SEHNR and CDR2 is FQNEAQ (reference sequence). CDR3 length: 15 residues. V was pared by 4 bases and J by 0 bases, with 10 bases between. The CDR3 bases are TGTGCCAGCAGCTCATCAGGGATCTCTGGAAACACCATATATTTT. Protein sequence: CASSSSGISGNTIYF.

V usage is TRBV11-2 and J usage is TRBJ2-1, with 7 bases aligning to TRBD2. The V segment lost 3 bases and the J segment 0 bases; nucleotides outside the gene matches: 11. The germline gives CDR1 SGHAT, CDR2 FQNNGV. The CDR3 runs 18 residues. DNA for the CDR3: TGTGCCAGCAGCTTGAATTGGGGTCTAGCGGCCTCCTACAATGAGCAGTTCTTC. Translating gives CASSLNWGLAASYNEQFF.

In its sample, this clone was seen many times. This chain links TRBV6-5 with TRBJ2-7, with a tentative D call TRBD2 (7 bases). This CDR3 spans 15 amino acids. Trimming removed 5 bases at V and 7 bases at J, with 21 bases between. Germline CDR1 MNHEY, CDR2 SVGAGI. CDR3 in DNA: TGTGCCAGCAGTAGCCTCTTGGGGGGGGCTCAAGAGCAGTACTTC. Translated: CASSSLLGGAQEQYF.

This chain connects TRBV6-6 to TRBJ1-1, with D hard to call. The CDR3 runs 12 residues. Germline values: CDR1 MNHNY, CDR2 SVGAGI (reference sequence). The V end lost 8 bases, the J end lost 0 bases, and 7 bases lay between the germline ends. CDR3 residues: CASGRVNTEAFF. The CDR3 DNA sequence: TGTGCCAGCGGGCGAGTGAACACTGAAGCTTTCTTT.

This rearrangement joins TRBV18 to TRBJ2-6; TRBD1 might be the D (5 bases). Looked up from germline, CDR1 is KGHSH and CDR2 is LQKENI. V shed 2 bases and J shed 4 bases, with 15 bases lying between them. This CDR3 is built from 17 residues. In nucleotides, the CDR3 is TGTGCCAGCTCACCAATTCCTCAGGGCGACGGGGCCAACGTCCTGACTTTC. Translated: CASSPIPQGDGANVLTF.

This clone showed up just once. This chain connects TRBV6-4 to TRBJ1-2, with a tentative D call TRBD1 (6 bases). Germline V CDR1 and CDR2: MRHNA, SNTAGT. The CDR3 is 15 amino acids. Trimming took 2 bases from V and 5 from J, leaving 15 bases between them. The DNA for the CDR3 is TGTGCCAGCAGTGACAACCAGGGGCCCCCGTATGGCTACACCTTC. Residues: CASSDNQGPPYGYTF.

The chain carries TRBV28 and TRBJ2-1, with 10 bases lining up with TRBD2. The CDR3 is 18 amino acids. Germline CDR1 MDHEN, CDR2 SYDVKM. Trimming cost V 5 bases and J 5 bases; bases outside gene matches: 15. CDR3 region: CASSNLGLASYFDNEQFF. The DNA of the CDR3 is TGTGCCAGCAGTAACCTGGGACTAGCGAGCTACTTCGACAATGAGCAGTTCTTC.

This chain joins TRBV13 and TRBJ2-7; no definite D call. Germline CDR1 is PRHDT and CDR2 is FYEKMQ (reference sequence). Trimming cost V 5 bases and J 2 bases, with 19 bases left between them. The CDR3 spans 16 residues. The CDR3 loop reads CASSTYTFMSPYEQYF. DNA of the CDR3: TGTGCCAGCAGCACTTACACCTTTATGAGCCCCTACGAGCAGTACTTC.

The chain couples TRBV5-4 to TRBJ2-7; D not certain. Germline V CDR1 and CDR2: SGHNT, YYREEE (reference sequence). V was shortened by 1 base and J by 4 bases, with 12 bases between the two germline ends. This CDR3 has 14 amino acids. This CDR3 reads CASSLSYRPYEQYF. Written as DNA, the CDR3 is TGTGCCAGCAGCTTGTCGTATAGGCCATACGAGCAGTACTTC. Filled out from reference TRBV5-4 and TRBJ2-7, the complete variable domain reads ETGVTQSPTHLIKTRGQQVTLRCSSQSGHNTVSWYQQALGQGPQFIFQYYREEENGRGNFPPRFSGLQFPNYSSELNVNALELDDSALYLCASSLSYRPYEQYFGPGTRLTVT.

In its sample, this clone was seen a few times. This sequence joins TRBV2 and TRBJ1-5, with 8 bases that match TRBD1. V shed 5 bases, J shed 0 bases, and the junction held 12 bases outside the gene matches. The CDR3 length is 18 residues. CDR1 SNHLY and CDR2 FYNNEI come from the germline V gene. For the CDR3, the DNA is TGTGCCAGCAGTTCTACCGGGACAGGTACCTATAGCAATCAGCCCCAGCATTTT. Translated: CASSSTGTGTYSNQPQHF.

The CDR3 sequence is CASGPADSYEQYF. CDR3 nucleotide sequence: TGTGCCAGCGGACCTGCAGATTCCTACGAGCAGTACTTC. V usage is TRBV19 and J usage is TRBJ2-7; D is uncertain. This CDR3 contains 13 residues. Germline assignment: CDR1 LNHDA and CDR2 SQIVND (reference sequence). V was clipped by 9 bases and J by 1 base, with 13 bases between them.

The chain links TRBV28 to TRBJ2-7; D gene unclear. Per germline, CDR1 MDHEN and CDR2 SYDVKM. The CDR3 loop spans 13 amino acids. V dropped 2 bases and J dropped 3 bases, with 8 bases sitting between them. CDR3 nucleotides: TGTGCCAGCAGTTTACTAGTTCGCTACGAGCAGTACTTC. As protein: CASSLLVRYEQYF.

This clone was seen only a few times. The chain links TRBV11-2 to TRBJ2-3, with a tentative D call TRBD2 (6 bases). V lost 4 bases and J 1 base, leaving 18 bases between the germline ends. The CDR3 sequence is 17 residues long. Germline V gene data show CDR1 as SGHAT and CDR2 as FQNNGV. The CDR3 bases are TGTGCCAGCAGCTATATGGGAGCGGGCCTTGGCACAGATACGCAGTATTTT. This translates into CASSYMGAGLGTDTQYF.

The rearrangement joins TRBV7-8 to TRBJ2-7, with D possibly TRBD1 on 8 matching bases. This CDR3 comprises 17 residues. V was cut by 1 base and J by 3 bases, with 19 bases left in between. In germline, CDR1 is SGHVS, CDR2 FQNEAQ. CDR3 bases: TGTGCCAGCAGCTTAGGGACAGGGCTCAGGGACTACTACGAGCAGTACTTC. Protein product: CASSLGTGLRDYYEQYF.

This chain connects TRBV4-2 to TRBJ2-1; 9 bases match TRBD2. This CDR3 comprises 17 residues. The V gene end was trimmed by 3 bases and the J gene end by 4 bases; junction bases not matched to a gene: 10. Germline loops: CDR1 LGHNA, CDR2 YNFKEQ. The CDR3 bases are TGTGCCAGCAGCCAGAGGTCTAGCGGGACTAGTTACAATGAGCAGTTCTTC. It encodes CASSQRSSGTSYNEQFF.

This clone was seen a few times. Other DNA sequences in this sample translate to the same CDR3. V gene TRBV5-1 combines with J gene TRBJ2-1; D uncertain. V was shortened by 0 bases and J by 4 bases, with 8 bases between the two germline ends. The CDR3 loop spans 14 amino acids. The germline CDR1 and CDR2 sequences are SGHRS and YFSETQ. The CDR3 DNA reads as TGCGCCAGCAGCTTGGGGGATTGGTACAATGAGCAGTTCTTC. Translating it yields CASSLGDWYNEQFF. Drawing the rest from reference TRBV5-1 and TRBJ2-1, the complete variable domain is KAGVTQTPRYLIKTRGQQVTLSCSPISGHRSVSWYQQTPGQGLQFLFEYFSETQRNKGNFPGRFSGRQFSNSRSEMNVSTLELGDSALYLCASSLGDWYNEQFFGPGTRLTVL.

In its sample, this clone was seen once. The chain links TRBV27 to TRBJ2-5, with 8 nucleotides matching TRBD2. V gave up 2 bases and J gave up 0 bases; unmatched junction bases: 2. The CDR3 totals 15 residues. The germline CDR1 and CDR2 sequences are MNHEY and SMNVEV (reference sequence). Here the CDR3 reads CASSLLAGYQETQYF. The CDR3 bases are TGTGCCAGCAGTTTACTAGCGGGCTACCAAGAGACCCAGTACTTC.

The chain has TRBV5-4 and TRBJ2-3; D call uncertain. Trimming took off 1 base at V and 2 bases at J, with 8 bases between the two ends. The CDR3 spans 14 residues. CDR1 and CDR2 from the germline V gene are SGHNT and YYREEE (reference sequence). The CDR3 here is CASSLPGDTDTQYF. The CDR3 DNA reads TGTGCCAGCAGCTTGCCTGGGGACACAGATACGCAGTATTTT.

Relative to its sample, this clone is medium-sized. The CDR3 nucleotides read TGTGCCAGCAGTGCGGGAGTGGGATCCTACAATGAGCAGTTCTTC. Translation gives CASSAGVGSYNEQFF. The chain uses TRBV6-4 and TRBJ2-1, with D possibly TRBD2 on 6 matching bases. The CDR3 is 15 amino acids. V was pared by 4 bases and J by 1 base, with 11 bases between. Germline assignment: CDR1 MRHNA and CDR2 SNTAGT.

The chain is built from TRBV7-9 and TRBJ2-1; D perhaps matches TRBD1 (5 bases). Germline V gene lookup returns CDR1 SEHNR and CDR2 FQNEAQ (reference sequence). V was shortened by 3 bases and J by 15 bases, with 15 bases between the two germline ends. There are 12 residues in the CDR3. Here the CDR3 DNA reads TGTGCCAGCAGCTTGCACCCAGGGTCCGGGTTCTTC. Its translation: CASSLHPGSGFF.

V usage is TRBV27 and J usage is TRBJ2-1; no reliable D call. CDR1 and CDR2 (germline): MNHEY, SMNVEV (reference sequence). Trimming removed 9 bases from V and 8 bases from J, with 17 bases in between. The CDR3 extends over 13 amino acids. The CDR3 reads CASAAGGPDEQFF. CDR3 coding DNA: TGTGCCAGTGCGGCAGGCGGTCCAGATGAGCAGTTCTTC.

CDR3 in amino acids: CASSVQLAGEEQFF. In nucleotides, the CDR3 is TGTGCCAGCAGCGTACAACTAGCGGGAGAAGAGCAGTTCTTC. This chain links TRBV9 with TRBJ2-1, with 11 bases lining up with TRBD2. This CDR3 is built from 14 residues. In germline, CDR1 is SGDLS, CDR2 YYNGEE. The ends lost 1 base at V and 10 bases at J; junction bases unmatched: 4.